This T cell receptor (beta chain) stems from a study of identical twins. TCRdb fed the 5' RACE reads into MiXCR, producing one record per CDR3 protein. The sample has under 1 million distinct CDR3 sequences, 9% to 15% seen once. General study results and limits: Carriage of fewer insertions was seen in abundant cord blood beta clonotypes, whereas memory repertoires showed none. Invariant populations such as MAIT and iNKT cells could partly muddle zero-insertion analyses.

CDR1 MGHRA and CDR2 YSYEKL come from the germline V gene. This CDR3 is 15 amino acids long. The germline V and J ends were trimmed by 0 bases and 1 base, with 10 bases remaining between them. As for this clonotype: What it binds is unknown.

Healthy Caucasians were all of the donors. The data also belong to a second study, concerning yellow fever vaccine responses in identical twins.

The TCR originated in a woman aged 18-30 years in good health. Sequencing used PBMCs. V usage is TRBV4-1 and J usage is TRBJ2-7; either TRBD1 or TRBD2 may fit D (6 bases each). CDR3 in amino acids: CASSQEWGASYEQYV. Here the CDR3 DNA reads TGCGCCAGCAGCCAAGAATGGGGGGCTTCCTACGAGCAGTACGTC.